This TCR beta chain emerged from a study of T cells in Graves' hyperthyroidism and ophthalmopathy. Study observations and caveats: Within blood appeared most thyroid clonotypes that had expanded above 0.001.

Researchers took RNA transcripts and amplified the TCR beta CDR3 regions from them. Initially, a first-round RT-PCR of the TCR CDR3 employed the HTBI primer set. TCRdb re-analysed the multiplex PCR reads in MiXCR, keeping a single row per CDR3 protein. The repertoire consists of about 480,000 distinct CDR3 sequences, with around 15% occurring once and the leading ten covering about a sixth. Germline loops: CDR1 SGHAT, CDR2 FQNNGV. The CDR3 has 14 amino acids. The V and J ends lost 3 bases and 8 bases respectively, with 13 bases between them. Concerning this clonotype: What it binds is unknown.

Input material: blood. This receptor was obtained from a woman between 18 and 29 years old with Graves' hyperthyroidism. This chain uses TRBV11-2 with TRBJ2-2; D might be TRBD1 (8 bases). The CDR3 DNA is TGTGCCAGCAGCTTGAACAGGGGGGGTGGGGAGCTGTTTTTT. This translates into CASSLNRGGGELFF.